This TCR beta chain is drawn from a study of early stage breast cancer tumors (dated by TCRdb to about 2017). For the study in its entirety: Of the roughly 15 invasive breast tumors, twelve were found to be estrogen receptor-positive, progesterone receptor-positive and HER2-negative. Of the roughly twelve ER+/PR+/HER2- tumors, eight were classified as invasive ductal carcinomas and four as invasive lobular carcinomas. The average read coverage per sample was about 10-fold. The samples as a whole yielded around 2.4 million detected templates, corresponding to 850,000 to 1,400,000 unique clonotypes.

The study profiled bulk TCR beta-chain repertoires in matched peripheral blood, tumor and adjacent normal breast tissue taken from some 17 patients with early-stage breast cancer. Before surgery, 5-10 mL of whole blood was collected into EDTA tubes and then processed within 2 hours. Ficoll-Paque centrifugation in SepMate-50 tubes was used to isolate peripheral blood mononuclear cells. PBMCs were cryopreserved in aliquots of roughly 1.8 to 4.5 million cells in roughly 90% FBS with around 10% DMSO and kept in liquid nitrogen. The Qiagen AllPrep DNA/RNA Mini kit was used for genomic DNA extraction. Every sample was amplified as two independent genomic DNA replicates, using 0.4 to 0.5 ug for blood and about 1.4 ug for tumor or normal breast. Following the manufacturer's instructions, the ImmunoSeq Intro kit was used to carry out TCRB sequencing on genomic DNA. The multiplex PCR ran for 30 to 40 cycles using proprietary primers and spike-in control sequences for absolute quantification. Single-end 150-bp reads were used to sequence an 87-bp fragment spanning the CDR3 and the flanking V and J genes. Seven samples, each with two replicates, were multiplexed per lane of an Illumina MiSeq using version 3.0 chemistry. The study's own analysis went as follows. The vendor's proprietary pipeline handled the raw data processing, merging both replicates into a single result for each sample. Clonotypes were defined as productive rearrangements sharing the V-gene family, CDR3 amino acid sequence and J-gene segment. Clonality was calculated as 1 minus the normalized Shannon entropy (Pielou evenness) of TCRB abundances. To estimate T cell density, the total number of templates was divided by the number of input cells, which was inferred from the amount of DNA input. Recon, run with its default parameters, was used to estimate overall repertoire diversity and clonality. Clonotypes with over 0.1% abundance in tumor and at least 32-fold higher abundance in tumor than in normal breast were defined as tumor-enriched. TCRdb obtained this table from immuneACCESS and retained in-frame rearrangements with V and J assigned. These tables miss some clones; where compared with another copy, unresolved V genes account for less than half of the shortfall, and the remainder is unexplained. The V and J calls and clone size come from that table; D and trimming were worked out from the DNA. The sample profile shows 50,000 or so clones; about 83% of them were found once. Together, the top ten hold 1.4% of the sample.

Study-wide findings and limitations: Enriched TCRB sequences shared across patients were found to be mostly commonly generated sequences that were unlikely to play an important role in the tumor microenvironment. Repertoires from blood and normal breast were more alike than repertoires from blood and tumor, and in about 90% of the 16 patients, comparing each tissue with blood separated tumor from normal. The small cohort size prevented analysis by tumor subtype. Bulk genomic DNA sequencing of unsorted cells missed chain pairing and functional markers such as CD4, CD8 and FOXP3. Tumors showed 2 to 2.5-fold higher T cell density and higher clonality than adjacent normal breast tissue.

The CDR3, cysteine through phenylalanine, is 14 amino acids long. CDR3 DNA only is kept here, 42 bases in frame from base 1. The V and J ends are trimmed by 5 bases and 4 bases, leaving 12 bases between them. As encoded in the germline V gene, CDR1 is SGDLS while CDR2 is YYNGEE. This clone was detected only a few times. No antigen is known for it. Qualities for individual bases were not recorded, and no much larger clone is one base off. The chain was built from TRBV9 and TRBJ2-2; TRBD2 is a possible D gene, resting on 7 matching bases. Sequences were obtained from blood. This clonotype was obtained from a person aged 50 to 59 with breast cancer. The DNA sequence is TGTGCCAGCAGGGGGGGGGCGAGCACCGGGGAGCTGTTTTTT. The resulting protein is CASRGGASTGELFF.